A selection of T cell receptor beta chains follows, all from one sample in a study of cytomegalovirus exposure and HLA in healthy donors. The protocol was immunoSEQ multiplex PCR, while the TCRdb copy is restricted to in-frame clones and leaves out a portion. The sample comprises 65,000 to 75,000 clones, 60% to 75% of which are singletons, and 11% rests with the top ten. Sequenced: PBMCs. These receptors were taken from a woman in her fifties or sixties in good health and CMV-seropositive. CDR3s leave out the opening cysteine and the closing phenylalanine or tryptophan.

cdr3_aa: ASSLGLGPLGQF
j_call: TRBJ2-1
v_call: TRBV5-1

cdr3_aa: ASSYARNTEAF
j_call: TRBJ1-1
v_call: TRBV6-6

cdr3_aa: SVVQGSGNTIY
j_call: TRBJ1-3
v_call: TRBV29-1

cdr3_aa: ASSPSSNQPQH
j_call: TRBJ1-5
v_call: TRBV18

cdr3_aa: ASSKGQDFSAQH
j_call: TRBJ1-5
v_call: TRBV19

cdr3_aa: ASSRQGTDTQY
j_call: TRBJ2-3
v_call: TRBV9

cdr3_aa: ASRTSSGNTIY
j_call: TRBJ1-3
v_call: TRBV6-1

cdr3_aa: ASSGLRGLTEAF
j_call: TRBJ1-1
v_call: TRBV21-1

cdr3_aa: ASSPSPGQGSYEQY
j_call: TRBJ2-7
v_call: TRBV11-1

cdr3_aa: ASSVGDLGGTEAF
j_call: TRBJ1-1
v_call: TRBV9

cdr3_aa: ASSDPTGSGEKLF
j_call: TRBJ1-4
v_call: TRBV5-1

cdr3_aa: ASSSAIVIYFGEQY
j_call: TRBJ2-7
v_call: TRBV7-8

cdr3_aa: ASKTGFTEAF
j_call: TRBJ1-1
v_call: TRBV2

cdr3_aa: ASSEELRTGPYNEQF
j_call: TRBJ2-1
v_call: TRBV6-1

cdr3_aa: SVDRTGQLF
j_call: TRBJ2-1
v_call: TRBV29-1

cdr3_aa: AYGWGGTEAF
j_call: TRBJ1-1
v_call: TRBV30

cdr3_aa: ASSLGTVPNTIY
j_call: TRBJ1-3
v_call: TRBV5-1

cdr3_aa: ASSFSGRESNEQF
j_call: TRBJ2-1
v_call: TRBV5-1

cdr3_aa: ASSYAGTEAF
j_call: TRBJ1-1
v_call: TRBV6-1

cdr3_aa: ASSVAMPRSSYNEQF
j_call: TRBJ2-1
v_call: TRBV9

cdr3_aa: ASSVSAGRWNEQF
j_call: TRBJ2-1
v_call: TRBV9

cdr3_aa: ASSLDSGTGGGGYT
j_call: TRBJ1-2
v_call: TRBV7-2

cdr3_aa: ASSPAGLVGDEQF
j_call: TRBJ2-1
v_call: TRBV13

cdr3_aa: AIKAGGPTDTQY
j_call: TRBJ2-3
v_call: TRBV27

cdr3_aa: ASSLGELAGGYNEQF
j_call: TRBJ2-1
v_call: TRBV11-3

cdr3_aa: ASSPLTSGTYEQY
j_call: TRBJ2-7
v_call: TRBV5-1

cdr3_aa: ASSFSGGANTGELF
j_call: TRBJ2-2
v_call: TRBV5-1

cdr3_aa: ASSPDINYGYT
j_call: TRBJ1-2
v_call: TRBV5-1

cdr3_aa: ASSHGTSGRRVGNEQF
j_call: TRBJ2-1
v_call: TRBV7-2

cdr3_aa: AWSLTEYYEQY
j_call: TRBJ2-7
v_call: TRBV30

cdr3_aa: ASRRTGSDEQF
j_call: TRBJ2-1
v_call: TRBV6-1

cdr3_aa: ASSFGQGAQSGNTIY
j_call: TRBJ1-3
v_call: TRBV5-4

cdr3_aa: SGGQAYEQY
j_call: TRBJ2-7
v_call: TRBV20-1

cdr3_aa: ASSETGTRGGTQY
j_call: TRBJ2-3
v_call: TRBV5-1

cdr3_aa: ASSGGQVLNYEQY
j_call: TRBJ2-7
v_call: TRBV6-1

cdr3_aa: AWKLAGGPGTQY
j_call: TRBJ2-5
v_call: TRBV30

cdr3_aa: ASSPPDRGWYGYT
j_call: TRBJ1-2
v_call: TRBV18

cdr3_aa: ASSVQGGTGELF
j_call: TRBJ2-2
v_call: TRBV9

cdr3_aa: ASSSGQGNQPQH
j_call: TRBJ1-5
v_call: TRBV6-5

cdr3_aa: ASSPGPTTGGAYNEQF
j_call: TRBJ2-1
v_call: TRBV5-1

cdr3_aa: ATSRDGGSPNQPQH
j_call: TRBJ1-5
v_call: TRBV15

cdr3_aa: ASSRGLTGELF
j_call: TRBJ2-2
v_call: TRBV19

cdr3_aa: ASSPILLARNEQF
j_call: TRBJ2-1
v_call: TRBV6-6

cdr3_aa: ASSHGARRGQPQH
j_call: TRBJ1-5
v_call: TRBV19

cdr3_aa: AWSGGIDSPLH
j_call: TRBJ1-6
v_call: TRBV30

cdr3_aa: ASSLRGRGNTEAF
j_call: TRBJ1-1
v_call: TRBV7-9

cdr3_aa: ASSEHRVDKQY
j_call: TRBJ2-7
v_call: TRBV6-1

cdr3_aa: ASRRGDYNEQF
j_call: TRBJ2-1
v_call: TRBV2

cdr3_aa: AIMGGGSYNEQF
j_call: TRBJ2-1
v_call: TRBV10-3

cdr3_aa: ASSLEGQGRREQY
j_call: TRBJ2-5
v_call: TRBV11-2